This TCR beta chain was observed in a study of cytomegalovirus exposure and HLA in healthy donors. Whole-study findings and limits: Available immune exposure information was restricted to CMV serostatus only.

PCR primers comprised 60 Vbeta and 13 Jbeta primers. The repertoire was sequenced with immunoSEQ multiplex PCR; TCRdb's copy has only in-frame clones and lacks some. The profile covers some 110,000 clones, with roughly 66% appearing a single time and about 4.4% taken by the ten largest. This clone has just one count. Its antigen is not identified. Each donor was nominally healthy when sampled (though unrecorded immune exposures were likely). This CDR3 spans 16 amino acids. CDR1 is LNHDA, CDR2 SQIVND, per germline (reference sequence). With 3 bases clipped from V and 7 bases from J, the junction kept 8 bases outside the gene matches.

The chain has TRBV19 and TRBJ1-4; 10 bases are shared with TRBD1. The source of this sequence is a man between 60 and 70 years old in good health and CMV-seropositive. The specimen was PBMCs. CDR3 bases: TGTGCCAGTAGTATTATGATGGGACAGGGGAGTGAAAAACTGTTTTTT. Residues: CASSIMMGQGSEKLFF. Supplemented by reference TRBV19 and TRBJ1-4, the full variable domain reads DGGITQSPKYLFRKEGQNVTLSCEQNLNHDAMYWYRQDPGQGLRLIYYSQIVNDFQKGDIAEGYSVSREKKESFPLTVTSAQKNPTAFYLCASSIMMGQGSEKLFFGSGTQLSVL.